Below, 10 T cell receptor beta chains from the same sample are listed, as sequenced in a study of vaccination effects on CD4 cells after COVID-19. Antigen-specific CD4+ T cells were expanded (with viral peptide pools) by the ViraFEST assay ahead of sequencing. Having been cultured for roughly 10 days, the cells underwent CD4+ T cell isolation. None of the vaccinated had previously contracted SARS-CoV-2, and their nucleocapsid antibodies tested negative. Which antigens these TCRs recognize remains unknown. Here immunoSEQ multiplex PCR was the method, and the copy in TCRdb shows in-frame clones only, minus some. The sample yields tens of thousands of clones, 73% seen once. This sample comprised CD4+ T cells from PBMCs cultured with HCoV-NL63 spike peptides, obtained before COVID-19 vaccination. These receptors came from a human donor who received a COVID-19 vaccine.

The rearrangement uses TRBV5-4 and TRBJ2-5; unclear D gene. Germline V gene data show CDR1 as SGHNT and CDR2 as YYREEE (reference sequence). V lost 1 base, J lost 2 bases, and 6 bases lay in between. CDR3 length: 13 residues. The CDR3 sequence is CASSLLSQETQYF. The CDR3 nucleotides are TGTGCCAGCAGCTTGCTCAGTCAAGAGACCCAGTACTTC. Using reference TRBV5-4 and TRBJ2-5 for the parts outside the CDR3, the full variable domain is ETGVTQSPTHLIKTRGQQVTLRCSSQSGHNTVSWYQQALGQGPQFIFQYYREEENGRGNFPPRFSGLQFPNYSSELNVNALELDDSALYLCASSLLSQETQYFGPGTRLLVL.

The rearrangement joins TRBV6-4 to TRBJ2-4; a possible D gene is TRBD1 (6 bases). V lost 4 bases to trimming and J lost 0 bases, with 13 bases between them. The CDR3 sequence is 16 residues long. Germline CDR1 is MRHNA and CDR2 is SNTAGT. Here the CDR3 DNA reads TGTGCCAGCAGTGTAGAAGGGGGAGTAGCCAAAAACATTCAGTACTTC. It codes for CASSVEGGVAKNIQYF.

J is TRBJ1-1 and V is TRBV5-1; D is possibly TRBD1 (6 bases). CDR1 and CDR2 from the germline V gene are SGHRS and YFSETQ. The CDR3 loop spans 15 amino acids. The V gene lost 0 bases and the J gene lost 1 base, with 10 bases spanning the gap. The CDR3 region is CASSLGGGQNTEAFF. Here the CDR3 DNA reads TGCGCCAGCAGCTTGGGCGGGGGACAGAACACTGAAGCTTTCTTT.

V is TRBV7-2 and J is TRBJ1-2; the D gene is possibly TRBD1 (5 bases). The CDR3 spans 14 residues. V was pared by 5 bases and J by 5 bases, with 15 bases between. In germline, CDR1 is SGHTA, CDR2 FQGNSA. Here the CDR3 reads CASSRLGDGYGYTF. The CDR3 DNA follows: TGTGCCAGCAGCCGCCTAGGGGACGGGTATGGCTACACCTTC.

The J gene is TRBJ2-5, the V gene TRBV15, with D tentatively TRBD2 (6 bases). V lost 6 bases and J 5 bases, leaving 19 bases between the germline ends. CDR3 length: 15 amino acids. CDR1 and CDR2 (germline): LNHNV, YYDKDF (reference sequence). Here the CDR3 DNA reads TGTGCCACCAGGATCCGGGACTCCCGATCGGAGACCCAGTACTTC. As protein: CATRIRDSRSETQYF.

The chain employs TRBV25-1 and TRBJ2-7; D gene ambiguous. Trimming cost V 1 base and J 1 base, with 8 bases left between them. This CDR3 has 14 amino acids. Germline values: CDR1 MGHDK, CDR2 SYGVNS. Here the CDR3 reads CASSESTQSYEQYF. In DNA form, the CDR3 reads TGTGCCAGCAGTGAATCTACCCAATCCTACGAGCAGTACTTC.

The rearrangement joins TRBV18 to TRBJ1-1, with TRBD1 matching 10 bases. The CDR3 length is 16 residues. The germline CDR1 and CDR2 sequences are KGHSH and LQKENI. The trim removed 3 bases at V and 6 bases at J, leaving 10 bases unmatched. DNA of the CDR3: TGTGCCAGCTCACCTACTATTCCGACAGGGGGCCCTGAAGCTTTCTTT. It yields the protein CASSPTIPTGGPEAFF. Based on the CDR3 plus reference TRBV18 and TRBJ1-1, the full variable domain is NAGVMQNPRHLVRRRGQEARLRCSPMKGHSHVYWYRQLPEEGLKFMVYLQKENIIDESGMPKERFSAEFPKEGPSILRIQQVVRGDSAAYFCASSPTIPTGGPEAFFGQGTRLTVV.

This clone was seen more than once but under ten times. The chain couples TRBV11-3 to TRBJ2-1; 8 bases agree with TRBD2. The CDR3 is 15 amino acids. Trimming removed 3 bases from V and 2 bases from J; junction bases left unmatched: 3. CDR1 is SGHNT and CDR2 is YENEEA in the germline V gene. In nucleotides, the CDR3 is TGTGCCAGCAGCTTCAGCGGGGGCCCCTACAATGAGCAGTTCTTC. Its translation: CASSFSGGPYNEQFF.

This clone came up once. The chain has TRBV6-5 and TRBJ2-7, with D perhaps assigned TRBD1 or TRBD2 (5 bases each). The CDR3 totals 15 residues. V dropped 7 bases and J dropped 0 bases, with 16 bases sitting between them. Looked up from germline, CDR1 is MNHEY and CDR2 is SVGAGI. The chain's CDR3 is CASTSQGRTSYEQYF. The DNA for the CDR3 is TGTGCCAGCACTTCTCAGGGACGGACCTCCTACGAGCAGTACTTC.

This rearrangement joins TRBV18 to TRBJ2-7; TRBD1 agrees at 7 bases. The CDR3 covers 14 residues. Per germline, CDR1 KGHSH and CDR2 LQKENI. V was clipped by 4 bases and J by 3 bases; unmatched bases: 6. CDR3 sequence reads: CASSRLGTDYEQYF. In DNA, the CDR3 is TGTGCCAGCTCACGGCTCGGGACAGACTACGAGCAGTACTTC.